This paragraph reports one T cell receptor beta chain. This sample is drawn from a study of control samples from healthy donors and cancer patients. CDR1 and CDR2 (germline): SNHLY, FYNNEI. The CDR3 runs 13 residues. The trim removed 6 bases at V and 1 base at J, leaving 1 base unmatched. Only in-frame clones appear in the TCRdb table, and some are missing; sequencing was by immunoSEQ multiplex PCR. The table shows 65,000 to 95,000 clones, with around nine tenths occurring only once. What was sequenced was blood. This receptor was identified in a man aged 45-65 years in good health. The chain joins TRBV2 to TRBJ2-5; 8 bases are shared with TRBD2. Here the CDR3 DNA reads TGTGCCAGCAGCGGACTAGCCCAAGAGACCCAGTACTTC. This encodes CASSGLAQETQYF.